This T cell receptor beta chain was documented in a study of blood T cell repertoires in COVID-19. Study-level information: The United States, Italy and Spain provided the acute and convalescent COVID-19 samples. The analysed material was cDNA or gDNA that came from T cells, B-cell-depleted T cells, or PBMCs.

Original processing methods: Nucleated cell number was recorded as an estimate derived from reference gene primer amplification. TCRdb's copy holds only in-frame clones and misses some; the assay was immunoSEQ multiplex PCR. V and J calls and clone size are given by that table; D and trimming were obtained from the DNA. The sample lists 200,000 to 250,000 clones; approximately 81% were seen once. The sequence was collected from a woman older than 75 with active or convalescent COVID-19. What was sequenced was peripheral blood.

CDR3 DNA: TGCGCCAGCAGCTTGGTTCCCGGGAGCACAGATACGCAGTATTTT. The encoded protein is CASSLVPGSTDTQYF. The chain employs TRBV5-1 and TRBJ2-3; D unclear. Trimming cost V 0 bases and J 0 bases, with 8 bases left between them. This CDR3 has 15 amino acids. Germline CDR1 and CDR2: SGHRS and YFSETQ.